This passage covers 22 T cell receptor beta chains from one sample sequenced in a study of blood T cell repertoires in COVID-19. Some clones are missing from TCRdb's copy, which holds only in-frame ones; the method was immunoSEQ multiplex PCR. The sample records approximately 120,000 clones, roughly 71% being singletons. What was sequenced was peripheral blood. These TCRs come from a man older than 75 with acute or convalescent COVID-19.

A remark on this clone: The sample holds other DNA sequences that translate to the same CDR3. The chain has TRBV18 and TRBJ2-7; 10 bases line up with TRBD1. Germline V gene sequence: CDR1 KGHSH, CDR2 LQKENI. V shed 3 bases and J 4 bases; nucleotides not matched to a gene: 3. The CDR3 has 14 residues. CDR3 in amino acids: CASSPGQGRYEQYF. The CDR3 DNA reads TGTGCCAGCTCACCGGGACAGGGGCGTTACGAGCAGTACTTC.

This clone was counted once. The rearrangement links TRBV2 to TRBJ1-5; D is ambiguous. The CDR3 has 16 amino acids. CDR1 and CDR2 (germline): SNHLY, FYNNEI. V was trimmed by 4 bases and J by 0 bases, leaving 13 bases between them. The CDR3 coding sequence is TGTGCCAGCAGTGCAGGCAGCTTATATAGCAATCAGCCCCAGCATTTT. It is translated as CASSAGSLYSNQPQHF.

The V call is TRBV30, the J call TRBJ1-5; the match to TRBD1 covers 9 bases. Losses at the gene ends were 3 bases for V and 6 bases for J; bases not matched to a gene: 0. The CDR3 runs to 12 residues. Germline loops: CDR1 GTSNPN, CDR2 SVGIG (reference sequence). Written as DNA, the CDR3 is TGTGCCTGGAGGACAGGGGGTCAGCCCCAGCATTTT. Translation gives CAWRTGGQPQHF.

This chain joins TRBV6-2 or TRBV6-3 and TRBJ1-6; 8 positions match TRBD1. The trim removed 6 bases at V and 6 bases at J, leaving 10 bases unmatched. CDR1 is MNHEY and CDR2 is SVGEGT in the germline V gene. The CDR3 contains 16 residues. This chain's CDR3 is CASSPIDRGFNSPLHF. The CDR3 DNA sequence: TGTGCCAGCAGCCCCATCGACAGGGGATTTAATTCACCCCTCCACTTT.

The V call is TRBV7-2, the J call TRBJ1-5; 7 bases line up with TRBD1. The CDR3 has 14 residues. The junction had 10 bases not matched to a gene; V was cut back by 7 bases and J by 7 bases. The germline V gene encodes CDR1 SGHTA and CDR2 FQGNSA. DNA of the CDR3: TGTGCCAGCAACTATCAGGGGGGTCTACAGCCCCAGCATTTT. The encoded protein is CASNYQGGLQPQHF.

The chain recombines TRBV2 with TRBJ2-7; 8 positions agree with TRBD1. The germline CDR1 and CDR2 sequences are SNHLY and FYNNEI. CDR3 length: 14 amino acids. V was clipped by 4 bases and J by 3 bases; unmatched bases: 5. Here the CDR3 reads CASSARQGFYEQYF. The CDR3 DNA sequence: TGTGCCAGCAGTGCGAGACAGGGGTTCTACGAGCAGTACTTC.

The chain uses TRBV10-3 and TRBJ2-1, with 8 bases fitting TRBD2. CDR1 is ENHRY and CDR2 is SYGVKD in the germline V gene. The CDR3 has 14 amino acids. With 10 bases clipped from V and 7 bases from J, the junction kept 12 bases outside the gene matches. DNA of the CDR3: TGTGCCACCCTCCCACGCGGGGGGTGGAATGAGCAGTTCTTC. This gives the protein CATLPRGGWNEQFF.

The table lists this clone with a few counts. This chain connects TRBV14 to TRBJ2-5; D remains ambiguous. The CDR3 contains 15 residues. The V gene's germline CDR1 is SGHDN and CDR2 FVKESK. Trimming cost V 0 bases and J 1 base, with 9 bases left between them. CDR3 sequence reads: CASSQDYFSQETQYF. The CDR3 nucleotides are TGTGCCAGCAGCCAAGATTACTTTTCCCAAGAGACCCAGTACTTC.

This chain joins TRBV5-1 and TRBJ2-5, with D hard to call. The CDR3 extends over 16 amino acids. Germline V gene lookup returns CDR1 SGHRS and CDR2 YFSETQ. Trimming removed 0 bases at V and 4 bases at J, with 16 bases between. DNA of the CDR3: TGCGCCAGCAGCTTGGGGGCCTGGATCGGTGGAGAGACCCAGTACTTC. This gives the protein CASSLGAWIGGETQYF.

CDR3 nucleotides: TGCGCCAGCAGGGCAGGACAGGGTAACACCGGGGAGCTGTTTTTT. Its protein is CASRAGQGNTGELFF. The chain uses TRBV10-2 and TRBJ2-2; 8 bases line up with TRBD1. Trimming removed 6 bases from V and 2 bases from J; junction bases left unmatched: 5. This CDR3 region has 15 residues. Germline assignment: CDR1 WSHSY and CDR2 SAAADI.

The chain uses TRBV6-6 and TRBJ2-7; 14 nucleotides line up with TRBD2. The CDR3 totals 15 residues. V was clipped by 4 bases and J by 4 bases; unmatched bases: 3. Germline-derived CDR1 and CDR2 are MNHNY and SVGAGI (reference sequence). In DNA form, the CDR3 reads TGTGCCAGCAGTTTCCGGACTAGCGGGGGGTACGAGCAGTACTTC. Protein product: CASSFRTSGGYEQYF.

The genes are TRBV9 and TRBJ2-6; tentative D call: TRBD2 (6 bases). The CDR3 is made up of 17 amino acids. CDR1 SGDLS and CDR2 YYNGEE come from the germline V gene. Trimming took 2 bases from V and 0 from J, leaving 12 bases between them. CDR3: CASSVGGGNSGANVLTF. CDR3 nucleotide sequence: TGTGCCAGCAGCGTGGGTGGGGGGAACTCTGGGGCCAACGTCCTGACTTTC.

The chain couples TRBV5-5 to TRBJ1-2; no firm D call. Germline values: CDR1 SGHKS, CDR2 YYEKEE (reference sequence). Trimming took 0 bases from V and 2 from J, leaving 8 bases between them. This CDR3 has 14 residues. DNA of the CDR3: TGTGCCAGCAGCTTGGATGGCGGAAACTATGGCTACACCTTC. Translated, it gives CASSLDGGNYGYTF.

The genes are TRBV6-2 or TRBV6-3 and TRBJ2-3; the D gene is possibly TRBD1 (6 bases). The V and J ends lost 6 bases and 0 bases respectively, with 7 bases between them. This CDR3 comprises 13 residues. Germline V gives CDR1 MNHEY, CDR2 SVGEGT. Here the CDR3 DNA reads TGTGCCAGCAGCGGACAGAGCACAGATACGCAGTATTTT. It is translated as CASSGQSTDTQYF.

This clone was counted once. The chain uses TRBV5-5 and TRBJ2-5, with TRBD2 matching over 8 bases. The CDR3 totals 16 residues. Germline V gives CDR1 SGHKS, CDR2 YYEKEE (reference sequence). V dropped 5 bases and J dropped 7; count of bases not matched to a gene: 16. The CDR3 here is CASRPAGGGTSGTQYF. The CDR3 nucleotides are TGTGCCAGCAGGCCTGCGGGCGGGGGGACCTCGGGGACCCAGTACTTC.

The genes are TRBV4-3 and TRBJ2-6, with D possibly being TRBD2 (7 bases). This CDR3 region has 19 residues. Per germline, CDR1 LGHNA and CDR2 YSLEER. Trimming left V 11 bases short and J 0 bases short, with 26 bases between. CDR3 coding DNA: TGCGCCCGGGGAGGGCCAGGGGAGAGTGGGAGCTCTGGGGCCAACGTCCTGACTTTC. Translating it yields CARGGPGESGSSGANVLTF.

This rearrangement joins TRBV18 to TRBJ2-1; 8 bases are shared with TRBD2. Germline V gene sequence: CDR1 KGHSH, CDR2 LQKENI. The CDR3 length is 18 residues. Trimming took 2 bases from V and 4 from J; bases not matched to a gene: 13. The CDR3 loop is CASSPLQVPAGGYNEQFF. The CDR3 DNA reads TGTGCCAGCTCACCATTACAAGTTCCCGCGGGGGGTTACAATGAGCAGTTCTTC.

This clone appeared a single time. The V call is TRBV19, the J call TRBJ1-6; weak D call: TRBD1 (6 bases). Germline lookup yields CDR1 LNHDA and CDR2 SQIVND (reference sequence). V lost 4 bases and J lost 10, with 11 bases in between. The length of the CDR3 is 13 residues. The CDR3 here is CASSTQGTSPLHF. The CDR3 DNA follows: TGTGCCAGTAGTACCCAGGGGACCTCACCCCTCCACTTT. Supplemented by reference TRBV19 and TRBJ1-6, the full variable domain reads DGGITQSPKYLFRKEGQNVTLSCEQNLNHDAMYWYRQDPGQGLRLIYYSQIVNDFQKGDIAEGYSVSREKKESFPLTVTSAQKNPTAFYLCASSTQGTSPLHFGNGTRLTVT.

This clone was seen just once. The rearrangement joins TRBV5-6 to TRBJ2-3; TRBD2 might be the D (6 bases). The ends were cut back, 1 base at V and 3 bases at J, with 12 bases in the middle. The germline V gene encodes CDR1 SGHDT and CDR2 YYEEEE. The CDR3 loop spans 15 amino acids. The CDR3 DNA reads TGTGCCAGCAGCTTGATCCTGGGAGGTACAGATACGCAGTATTTT. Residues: CASSLILGGTDTQYF.

CDR3 amino acids: CASSIQGSGNTIYF. CDR3 DNA: TGTGCCAGCAGCATTCAGGGGTCTGGAAACACCATATATTTT. The rearrangement uses TRBV7-8 and TRBJ1-3; TRBD1 is a possible D gene (6 bases). The CDR3 runs 14 residues. V gave up 5 bases and J gave up 1 base, with 9 bases separating them. Germline assignment: CDR1 SGHVS and CDR2 FQNEAQ.

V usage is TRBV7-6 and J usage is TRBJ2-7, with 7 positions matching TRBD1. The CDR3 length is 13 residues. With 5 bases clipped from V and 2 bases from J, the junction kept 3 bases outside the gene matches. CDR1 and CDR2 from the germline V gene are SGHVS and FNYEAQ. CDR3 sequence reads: CASSPGQPYEQYF. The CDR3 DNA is TGTGCCAGCAGCCCGGGACAGCCCTACGAGCAGTACTTC.

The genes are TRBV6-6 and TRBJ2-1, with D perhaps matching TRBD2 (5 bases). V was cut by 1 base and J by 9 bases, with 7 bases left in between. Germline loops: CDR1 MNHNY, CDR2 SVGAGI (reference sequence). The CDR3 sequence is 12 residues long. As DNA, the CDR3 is TGTGCCAGCAGTTACTGGGAGAGTGAGCAGTTCTTC. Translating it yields CASSYWESEQFF.